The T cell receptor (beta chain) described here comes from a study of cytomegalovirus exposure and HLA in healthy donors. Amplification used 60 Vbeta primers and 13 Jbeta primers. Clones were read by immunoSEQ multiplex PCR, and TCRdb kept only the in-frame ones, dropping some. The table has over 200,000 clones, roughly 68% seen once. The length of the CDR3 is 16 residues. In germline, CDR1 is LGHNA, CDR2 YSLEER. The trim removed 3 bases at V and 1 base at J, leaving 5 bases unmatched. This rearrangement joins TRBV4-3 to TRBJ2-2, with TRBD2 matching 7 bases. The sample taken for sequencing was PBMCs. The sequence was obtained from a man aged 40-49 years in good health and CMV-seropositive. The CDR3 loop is CASSQGGVGNTGELFF. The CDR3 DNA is TGCGCCAGCAGCCAGGGAGGGGTGGGGAACACCGGGGAGCTGTTTTTT.